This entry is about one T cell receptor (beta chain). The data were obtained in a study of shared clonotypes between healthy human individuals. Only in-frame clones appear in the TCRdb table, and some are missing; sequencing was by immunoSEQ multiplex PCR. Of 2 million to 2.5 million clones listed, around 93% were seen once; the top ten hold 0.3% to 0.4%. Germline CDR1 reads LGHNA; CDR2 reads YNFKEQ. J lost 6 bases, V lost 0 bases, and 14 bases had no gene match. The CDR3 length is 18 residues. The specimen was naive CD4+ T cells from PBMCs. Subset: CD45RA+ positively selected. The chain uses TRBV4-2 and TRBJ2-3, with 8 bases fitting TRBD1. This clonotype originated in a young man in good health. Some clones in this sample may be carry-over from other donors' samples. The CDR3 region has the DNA TGTGCCAGCAGCCAAGAATGGGGAAGGGACAGGCGGTCCGATACGCAGTATTTT. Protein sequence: CASSQEWGRDRRSDTQYF.